This T cell receptor beta chain was sequenced in a study of T cell changes during pregnancy in multiple sclerosis. Germline V gene lookup returns CDR1 LGHNA and CDR2 YSLEER. The CDR3 has 18 residues. V was clipped by 0 bases and J by 5 bases, with 21 bases between them. Some clones are missing from TCRdb's copy, which holds only in-frame ones; the method was immunoSEQ multiplex PCR. The repertoire consists of about 77,000 clones, with about 92% occurring once and the leading ten covering about 2.5%. The chain recombines TRBV4-3 with TRBJ2-3; the D gene is possibly TRBD1 (6 bases). Sample: peripheral blood, taken after pregnancy. This clonotype was sampled from a female donor in good health, enrolled as a control in a pregnancy study. CDR3 nucleotides: TGCGCCAGCAGCCAAGACCCCCGGCCTGGGCGAGGGGGAGATACGCAGTATTTT. Its protein is CASSQDPRPGRGGDTQYF.